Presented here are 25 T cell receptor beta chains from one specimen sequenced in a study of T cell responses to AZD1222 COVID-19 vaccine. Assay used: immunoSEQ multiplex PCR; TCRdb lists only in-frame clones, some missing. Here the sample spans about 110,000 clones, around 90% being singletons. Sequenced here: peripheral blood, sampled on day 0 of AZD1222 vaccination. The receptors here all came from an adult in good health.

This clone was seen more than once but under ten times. CDR3 DNA: TGTGCCAGCAGTCCCGGGACAGAGAACTACAATGAGCAGTTCTTC. Translated: CASSPGTENYNEQFF. The V and J genes are TRBV6-5 and TRBJ2-1; 7 bases are a match to TRBD1. V gave up 5 bases and J gave up 3 bases; unmatched junction bases: 7. CDR1 MNHEY and CDR2 SVGAGI come from the germline V gene. CDR3 size: 15 residues.

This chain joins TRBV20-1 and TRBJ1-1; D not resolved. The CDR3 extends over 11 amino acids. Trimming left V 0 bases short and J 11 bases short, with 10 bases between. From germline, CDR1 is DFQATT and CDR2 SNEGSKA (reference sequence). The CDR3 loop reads CSARDSGLAFF. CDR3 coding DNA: TGCAGTGCTAGAGATTCGGGTCTGGCTTTCTTT.

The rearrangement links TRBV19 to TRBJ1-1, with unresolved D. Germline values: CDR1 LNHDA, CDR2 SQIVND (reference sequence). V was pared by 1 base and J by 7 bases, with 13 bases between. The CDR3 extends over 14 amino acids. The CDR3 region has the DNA TGTGCCAGTAGTATAGGACAAGGCAGCCTTGAAGCTTTCTTT. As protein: CASSIGQGSLEAFF.

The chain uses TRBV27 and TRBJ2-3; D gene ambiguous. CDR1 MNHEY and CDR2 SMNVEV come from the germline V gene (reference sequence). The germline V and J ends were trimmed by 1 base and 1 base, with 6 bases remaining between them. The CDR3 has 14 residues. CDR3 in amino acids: CASSLYKGTDTQYF. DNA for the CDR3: TGTGCCAGCAGTTTATATAAGGGCACAGATACGCAGTATTTT.

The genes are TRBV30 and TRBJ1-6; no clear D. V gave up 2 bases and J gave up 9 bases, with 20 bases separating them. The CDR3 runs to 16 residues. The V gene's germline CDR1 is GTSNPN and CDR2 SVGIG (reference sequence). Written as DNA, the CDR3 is TGTGCCTGGAGTTTCACCCCGAAGGTCGCAGGTTCACCCCTCCACTTT. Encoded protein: CAWSFTPKVAGSPLHF. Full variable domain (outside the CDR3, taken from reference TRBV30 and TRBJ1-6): SQTIHQWPATLVQPVGSPLSLECTVEGTSNPNLYWYRQAAGRGLQLLFYSVGIGQISSEVPQNLSASRPQDRQFILSSKKLLLSDSGFYLCAWSFTPKVAGSPLHFGNGTRLTVT.

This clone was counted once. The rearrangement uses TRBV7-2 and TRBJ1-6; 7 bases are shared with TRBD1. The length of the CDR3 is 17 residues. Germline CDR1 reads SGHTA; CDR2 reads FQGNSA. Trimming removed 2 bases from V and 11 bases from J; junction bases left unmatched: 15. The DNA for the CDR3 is TGTGCCAGCAGCTTACCTCGACAGGGCCGACCCGGGACACCCCTCCACTTT. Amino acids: CASSLPRQGRPGTPLHF.

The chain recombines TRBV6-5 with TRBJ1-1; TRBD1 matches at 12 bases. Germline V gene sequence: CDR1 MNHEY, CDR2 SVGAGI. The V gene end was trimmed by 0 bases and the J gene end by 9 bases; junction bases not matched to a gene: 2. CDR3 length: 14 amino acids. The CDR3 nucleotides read TGTGCCAGCAGTTACTCTGGGACAGGGGGCCAAGCTTTCTTT. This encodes CASSYSGTGGQAFF.

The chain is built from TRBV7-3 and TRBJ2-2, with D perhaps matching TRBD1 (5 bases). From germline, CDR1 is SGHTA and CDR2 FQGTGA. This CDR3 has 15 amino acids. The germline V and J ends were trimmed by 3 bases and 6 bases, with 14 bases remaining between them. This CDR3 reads CASSLGLGVAGELFF. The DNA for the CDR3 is TGTGCCAGCAGCTTGGGGCTCGGCGTTGCCGGGGAGCTGTTTTTT. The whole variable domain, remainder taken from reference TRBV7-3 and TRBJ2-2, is GAGVSQTPSNKVTEKGKYVELRCDPISGHTALYWYRQSLGQGPEFLIYFQGTGAADDSGLPNDRFFAVRPEGSVSTLKIQRTERGDSAVYLCASSLGLGVAGELFFGEGSRLTVL.

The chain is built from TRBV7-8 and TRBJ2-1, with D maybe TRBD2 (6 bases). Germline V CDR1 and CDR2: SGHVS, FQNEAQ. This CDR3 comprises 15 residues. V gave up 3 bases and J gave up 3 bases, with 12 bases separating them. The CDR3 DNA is TGTGCCAGCAGCTTCGGGAGATCTCACTACAATGAGCAGTTCTTC. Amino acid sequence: CASSFGRSHYNEQFF.

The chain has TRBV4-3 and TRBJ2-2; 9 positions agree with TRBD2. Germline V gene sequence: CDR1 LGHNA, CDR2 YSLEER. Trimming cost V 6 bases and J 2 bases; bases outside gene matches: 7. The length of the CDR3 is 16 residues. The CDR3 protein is CASRRGAGGNTGELFF. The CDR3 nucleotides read TGCGCCAGCAGAAGGGGAGCGGGAGGAAACACCGGGGAGCTGTTTTTT.

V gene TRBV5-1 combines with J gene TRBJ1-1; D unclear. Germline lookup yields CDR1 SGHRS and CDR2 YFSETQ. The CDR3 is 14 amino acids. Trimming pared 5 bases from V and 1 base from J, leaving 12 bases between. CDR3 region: CASRTGTQNTEAFF. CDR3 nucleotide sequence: TGCGCCAGCAGGACGGGCACCCAGAACACTGAAGCTTTCTTT.

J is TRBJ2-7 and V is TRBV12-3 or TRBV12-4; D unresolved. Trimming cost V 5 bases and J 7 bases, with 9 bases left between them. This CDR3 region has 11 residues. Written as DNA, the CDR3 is TGTGCCAGCAGTCTGAGTCGGGAGCAGTACTTC. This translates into CASSLSREQYF.

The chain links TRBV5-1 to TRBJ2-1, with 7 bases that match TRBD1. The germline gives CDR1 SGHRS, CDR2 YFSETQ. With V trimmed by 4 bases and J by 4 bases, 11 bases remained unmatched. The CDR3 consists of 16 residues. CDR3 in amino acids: CASSVPGPTGYNEQFF. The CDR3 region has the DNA TGCGCCAGCAGCGTACCGGGACCGACAGGGTACAATGAGCAGTTCTTC. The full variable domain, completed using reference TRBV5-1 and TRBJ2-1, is KAGVTQTPRYLIKTRGQQVTLSCSPISGHRSVSWYQQTPGQGLQFLFEYFSETQRNKGNFPGRFSGRQFSNSRSEMNVSTLELGDSALYLCASSVPGPTGYNEQFFGPGTRLTVL.

CDR3 DNA sequence: TGTGCCAGCAGATCACACACCTACGAGCAGTACTTC. Protein: CASRSHTYEQYF. This chain connects TRBV28 to TRBJ2-7, with D unclear. The V and J ends lost 6 bases and 2 bases respectively, with 8 bases between them. Germline V lookup: CDR1 MDHEN, CDR2 SYDVKM. The CDR3 has 12 residues.

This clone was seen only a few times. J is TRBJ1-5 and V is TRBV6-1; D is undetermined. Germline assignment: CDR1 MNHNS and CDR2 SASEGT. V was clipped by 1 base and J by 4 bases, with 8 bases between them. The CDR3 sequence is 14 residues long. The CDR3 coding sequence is TGTGCCAGCAGTGAAGGCGCAGAGAATCAGCCCCAGCATTTT. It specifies CASSEGAENQPQHF.

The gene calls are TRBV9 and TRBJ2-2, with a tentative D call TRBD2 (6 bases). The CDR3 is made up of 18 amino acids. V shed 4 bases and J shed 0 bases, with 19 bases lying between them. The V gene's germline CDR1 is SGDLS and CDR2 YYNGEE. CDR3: CASSHRERAASNTGELFF. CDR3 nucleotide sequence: TGTGCCAGCAGCCATAGAGAGCGGGCCGCCTCGAACACCGGGGAGCTGTTTTTT.

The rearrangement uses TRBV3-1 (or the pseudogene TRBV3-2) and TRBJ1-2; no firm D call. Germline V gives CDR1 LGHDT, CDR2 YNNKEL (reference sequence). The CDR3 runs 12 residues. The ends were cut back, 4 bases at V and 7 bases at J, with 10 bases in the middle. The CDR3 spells CASSPPGAGYTF. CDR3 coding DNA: TGTGCCAGCAGCCCCCCCGGAGCTGGCTACACCTTC.

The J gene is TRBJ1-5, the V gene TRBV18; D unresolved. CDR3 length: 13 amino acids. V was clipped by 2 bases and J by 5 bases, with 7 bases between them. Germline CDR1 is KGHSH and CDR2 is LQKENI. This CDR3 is CASSPAGDQPQHF. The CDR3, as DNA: TGTGCCAGCTCACCAGCAGGAGATCAGCCCCAGCATTTT.

The CDR3 nucleotides are TGCGCCAGCAGCCAAGGATCAGGCTCCTATAATTCACCCCTCCACTTT. Protein product: CASSQGSGSYNSPLHF. The gene calls are TRBV4-1 and TRBJ1-6; D ambiguous. Germline assignment: CDR1 MGHRA and CDR2 YSYEKL. The CDR3 is made up of 16 amino acids. With 1 base removed from V and 0 bases from J, the gap between germline ends came to 7 bases.

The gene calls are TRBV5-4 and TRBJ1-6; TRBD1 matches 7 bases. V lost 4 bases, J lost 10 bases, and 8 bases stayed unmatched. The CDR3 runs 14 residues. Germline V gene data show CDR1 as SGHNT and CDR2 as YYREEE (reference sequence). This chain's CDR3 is CASSPTGSKSPLHF. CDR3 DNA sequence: TGTGCCAGCAGCCCGACAGGGAGTAAATCACCCCTCCACTTT.

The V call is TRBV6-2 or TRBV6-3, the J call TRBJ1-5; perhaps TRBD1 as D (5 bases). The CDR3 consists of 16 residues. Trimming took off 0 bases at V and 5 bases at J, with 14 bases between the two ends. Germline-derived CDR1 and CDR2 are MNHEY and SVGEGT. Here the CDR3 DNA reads TGTGCCAGCAGTTACTCGATATTTTTGGGGGATCAGCCCCAGCATTTT. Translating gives CASSYSIFLGDQPQHF.

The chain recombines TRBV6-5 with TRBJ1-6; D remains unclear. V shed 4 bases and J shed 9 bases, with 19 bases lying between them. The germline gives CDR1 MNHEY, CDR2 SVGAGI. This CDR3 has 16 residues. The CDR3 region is CASSSPDALRGSPLHF. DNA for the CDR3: TGTGCCAGCAGTTCGCCGGACGCCTTAAGAGGTTCACCCCTCCACTTT.

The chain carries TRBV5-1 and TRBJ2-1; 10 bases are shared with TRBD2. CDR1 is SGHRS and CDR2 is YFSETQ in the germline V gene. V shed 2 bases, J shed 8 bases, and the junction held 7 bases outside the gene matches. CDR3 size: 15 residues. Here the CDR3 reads CASSFTSGVLDEQFF. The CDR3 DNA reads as TGCGCCAGCAGCTTTACTAGCGGGGTGCTGGATGAGCAGTTCTTC. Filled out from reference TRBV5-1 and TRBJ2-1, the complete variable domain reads KAGVTQTPRYLIKTRGQQVTLSCSPISGHRSVSWYQQTPGQGLQFLFEYFSETQRNKGNFPGRFSGRQFSNSRSEMNVSTLELGDSALYLCASSFTSGVLDEQFFGPGTRLTVL.

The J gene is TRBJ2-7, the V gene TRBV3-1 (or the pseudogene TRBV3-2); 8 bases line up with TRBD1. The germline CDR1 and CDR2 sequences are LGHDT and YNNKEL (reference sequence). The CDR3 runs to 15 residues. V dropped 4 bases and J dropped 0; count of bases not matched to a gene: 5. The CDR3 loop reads CASSRAGGSSYEQYF. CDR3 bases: TGTGCCAGCAGCCGCGCAGGGGGCAGCTCCTACGAGCAGTACTTC.

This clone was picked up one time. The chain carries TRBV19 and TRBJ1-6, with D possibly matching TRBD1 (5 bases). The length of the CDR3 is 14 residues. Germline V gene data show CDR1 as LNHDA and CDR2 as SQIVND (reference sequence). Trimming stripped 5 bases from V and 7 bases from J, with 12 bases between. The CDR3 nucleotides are TGTGCCAGTAGTGCCCGGGACTTAAATTCACCCCTCCACTTT. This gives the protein CASSARDLNSPLHF.